This entry is about one T cell receptor beta chain. As yet, its antigen is unknown. The TCR beta cDNA libraries contained unique molecular identifiers. TCRdb ran MiXCR on the PCR reads and lists one entry per CDR3 protein. This sample has about 760,000 distinct CDR3 sequences, with roughly 27% found just once. The sample belongs to a study of post-analysis software for immune sequencing data. Study-wide findings and caveats: Controls showed lower frequencies than patients for five TRBV segments, and TRBV5-6, TRBV5-1 and TRBV20-1 were among these.

Germline V gene sequence: CDR1 MDHEN, CDR2 SYDVKM. The CDR3 loop spans 15 amino acids. The ends were cut back, 3 bases at V and 2 bases at J, with 11 bases in the middle. The receptor's source is a girl aged 10 to 17 with multiple sclerosis. The chain has TRBV28 and TRBJ2-1, with unresolved D. Material for sequencing was blood. The CDR3 region is CASSLQLVPYNEQFF. The CDR3 nucleotides are TGTGCCAGCAGTTTGCAGTTAGTCCCCTACAATGAGCAGTTCTTC. Supplemented by reference TRBV28 and TRBJ2-1, the full variable domain reads DVKVTQSSRYLVKRTGEKVFLECVQDMDHENMFWYRQDPGLGLRLIYFSYDVKMKEKGDIPEGYSVSREKKERFSLILESASTNQTSMYLCASSLQLVPYNEQFFGPGTRLTVL.